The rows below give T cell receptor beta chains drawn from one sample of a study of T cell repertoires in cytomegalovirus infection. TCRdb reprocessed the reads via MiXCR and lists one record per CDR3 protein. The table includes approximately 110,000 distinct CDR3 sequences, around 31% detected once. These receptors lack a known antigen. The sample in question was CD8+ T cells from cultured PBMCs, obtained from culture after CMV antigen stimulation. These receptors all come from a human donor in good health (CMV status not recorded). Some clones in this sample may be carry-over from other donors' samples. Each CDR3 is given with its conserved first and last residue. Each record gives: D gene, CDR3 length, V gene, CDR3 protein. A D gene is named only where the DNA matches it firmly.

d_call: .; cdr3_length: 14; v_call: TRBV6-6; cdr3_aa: CASSPDRTITEAFF
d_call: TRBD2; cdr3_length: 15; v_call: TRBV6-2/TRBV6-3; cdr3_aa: CASSHTSGGYNEQFF
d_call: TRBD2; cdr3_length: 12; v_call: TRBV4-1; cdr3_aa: CATGGEGGEQYF
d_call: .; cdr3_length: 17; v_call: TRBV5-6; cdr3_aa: CASSGTEGWSYNSPLHF
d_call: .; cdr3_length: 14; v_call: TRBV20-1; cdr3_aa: CSARGGRGNEKLFF
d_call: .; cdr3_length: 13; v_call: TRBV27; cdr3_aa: CASRGGPNTEAFF
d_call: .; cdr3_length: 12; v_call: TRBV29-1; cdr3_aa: CSVRLGNTEAFF
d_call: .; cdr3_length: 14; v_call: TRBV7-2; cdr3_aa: CASSLFNSNQPQHF
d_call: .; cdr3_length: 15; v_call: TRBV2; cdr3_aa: CASSDLSANTGELFF
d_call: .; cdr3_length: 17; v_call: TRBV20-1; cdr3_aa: CSARDLQGGWDQETQYF
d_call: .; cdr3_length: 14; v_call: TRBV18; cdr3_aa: CASSPTPGIETQYF
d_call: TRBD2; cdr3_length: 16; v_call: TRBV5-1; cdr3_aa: CASSSGLAGGPGELFF
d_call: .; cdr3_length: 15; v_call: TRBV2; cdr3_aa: CASLGGAAIYNEQFF
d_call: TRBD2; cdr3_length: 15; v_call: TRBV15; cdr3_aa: CATRITSGGAYEQYF
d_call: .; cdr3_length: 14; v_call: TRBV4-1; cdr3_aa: CASSQGQDSYEQYF
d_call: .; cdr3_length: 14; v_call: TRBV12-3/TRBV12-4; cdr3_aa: CASSFGEFYNEQFF
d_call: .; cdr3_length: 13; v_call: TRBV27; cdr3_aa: CASSLSISSPLHF
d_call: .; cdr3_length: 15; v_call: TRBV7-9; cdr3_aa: CASSPALSSGNTIYF
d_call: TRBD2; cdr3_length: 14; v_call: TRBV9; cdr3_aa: CASSLAGSQETQYF
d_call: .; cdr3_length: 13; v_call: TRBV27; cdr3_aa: CASSSIREDEQFF
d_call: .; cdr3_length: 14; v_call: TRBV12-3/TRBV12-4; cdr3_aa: CASSPTVMNTEAFF
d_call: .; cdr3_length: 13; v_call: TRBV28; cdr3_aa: CASSYFPNQPQHF
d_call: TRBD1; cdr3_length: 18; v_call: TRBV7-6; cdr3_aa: CASSLARQGARKNTEAFF
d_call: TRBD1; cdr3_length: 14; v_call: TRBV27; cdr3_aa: CASRDRGKGQPQHF
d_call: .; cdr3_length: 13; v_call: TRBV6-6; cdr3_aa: CASRRITTGELFF
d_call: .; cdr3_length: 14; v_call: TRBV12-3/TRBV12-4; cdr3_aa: CASSLNTGPYGYTF
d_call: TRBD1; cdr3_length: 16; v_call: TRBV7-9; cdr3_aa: CANSPQQGGSGTEAFF
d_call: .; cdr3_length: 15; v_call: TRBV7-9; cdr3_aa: CASSLVRGLNTEAFF
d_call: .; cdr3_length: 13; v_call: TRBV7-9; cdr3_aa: CASSVTTNTEAFF
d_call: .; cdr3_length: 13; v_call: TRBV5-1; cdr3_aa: CASSWADTDTQYF
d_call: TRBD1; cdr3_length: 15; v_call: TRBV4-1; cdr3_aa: CASSQVSQGQRTQYF
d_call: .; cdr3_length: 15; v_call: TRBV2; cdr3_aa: CASSPGTLSNQPQHF
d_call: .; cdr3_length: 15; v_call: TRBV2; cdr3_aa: CASSEEQSSGNTIYF
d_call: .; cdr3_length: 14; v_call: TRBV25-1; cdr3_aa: CASSKQGAASPLHF